This T cell receptor (beta chain) stems from a study of T-cell reconstitution after alpha-beta-depleted transplantation in children. The V gene lost 2 bases and the J gene lost 1 base, with 11 bases spanning the gap. Germline V lookup: CDR1 SGHVS, CDR2 FQNEAQ. The CDR3 spans 15 residues. Regarding this clonotype: Its antigen is unidentified.

Unique molecular identifiers were incorporated when the TCRbeta library was constructed. TCRdb used MiXCR to reprocess the PCR reads, holding one entry per CDR3 protein. The profile shows hundreds of thousands of distinct CDR3 sequences, 13% of them singletons. The study, taken as a whole, reports: The origin of high day-60 TCRbeta diversity in some patients lay in surviving recipient T cells and thymic progenitors. Roughly two months post-transplant, alpha-beta T cells reportedly originated from several hundred graft clones that had expanded. By one year post-transplant, T-cell counts and diversity largely arose from T cells that were newly produced.

This chain uses TRBV7-8 with TRBJ2-5; D is uncertain. The specimen comprised PBMCs, sampled before TCRalphabeta/CD19-depleted stem cell transplant. The sequence came from a girl aged 2-10 years with congenital amegakaryocytic thrombocytopenia, due to receive a stem cell transplant. The CDR3 loop is CASSLSHLGQETQYF. The CDR3 DNA reads as TGTGCCAGCAGCTTATCTCACCTAGGCCAAGAGACCCAGTACTTC.